Listed below are T cell receptor beta chains from one sample, sequenced in a study of cytomegalovirus exposure and HLA in healthy donors. TCRdb's table, derived via immunoSEQ multiplex PCR, lists solely in-frame clones and lacks some. The sample comprises just over 150,000 clones, almost 80% of which are singletons, and 0.85% to 1% rests with the top ten. Input material: PBMCs. The receptors were gathered from a woman in her forties or fifties in good health and CMV-seropositive. The CDR3 runs from the conserved cysteine through the conserved F or W. A D gene is named only where the DNA matches it firmly. Rows give clone size only sometimes, using once, few, many, or a class for an expanded clone.

size	V	D	J	DNA	CDR3
NA	TRBV19	TRBD1	TRBJ1-1	TGTGCCAGTAGTCCACAGGGGGGGGTGACTGAAGCTTTCTTT	CASSPQGGVTEAFF
NA	TRBV27	NA	TRBJ2-7	TGTGCCAGCAGTTTTGACGGAGGACTACGAGGGTTTCACGAGCAGTACTTC	CASSFDGGLRGFHEQYF
NA	TRBV28	NA	TRBJ2-5	TGTGCCAGCAGTTCCCTAGGTGGGGCCGGACCGGAGACCCAGTACTTC	CASSSLGGAGPETQYF
NA	TRBV6-7	NA	TRBJ1-4	TGTGCCAGCGGTAACAGGTCGGCTGAAAAACTGTTTTTT	CASGNRSAEKLFF
NA	TRBV2	NA	TRBJ1-3	TGTGCCAGCAGTGACCCGACACGTTCTGGAAACACCATATATTTT	CASSDPTRSGNTIYF
NA	TRBV7-9	NA	TRBJ1-4	TGTGCCAGCAGGAGTGCTGGGGGGAGCACTGAAAAACTGTTTTTT	CASRSAGGSTEKLFF
NA	TRBV6-5	NA	TRBJ1-3	TGTGCCAGCAGCCGCGAGAGCTCTGGAAACACCATATATTTT	CASSRESSGNTIYF
NA	TRBV30	TRBD2	TRBJ2-5	TGTGCCTGGAGTAATTCGGGCAGCGGGGTAAAGTACTTC	CAWSNSGSGVKYF
few	TRBV7-9	NA	TRBJ1-2	TGTGCCAGCAGCCAAGAGAACGGCTATGGCTACACCTTC	CASSQENGYGYTF
NA	TRBV7-2	NA	TRBJ2-5	TGTGCCAGCAGCTCCTTAGAGACCCAGTACTTC	CASSSLETQYF
NA	TRBV7-2	NA	TRBJ1-1	TGTGCCAGCAGACCCAGGGCTCGAGACACTGAAGCTTTCTTT	CASRPRARDTEAFF
NA	TRBV29-1	NA	TRBJ1-2	TGCAGCGTTGAGGGGCCTGGACAGTTTTTATCCTGGGATGGCTACACCTTC	CSVEGPGQFLSWDGYTF
NA	TRBV10-3	TRBD2	TRBJ2-7	TGTGCCATCAGTGCGCACCCGGGGACTAGCGGAATCTCCTACGAGCAGTACTTC	CAISAHPGTSGISYEQYF
NA	TRBV4-2	NA	TRBJ1-3	TGTGCCAGCAGCCAAGACCGAGGCGGCTCTGGAAACACCATATATTTT	CASSQDRGGSGNTIYF
NA	TRBV28	NA	TRBJ1-1	TGTGCCAGCAGGTTATGGGGTAGCGGAGAGATTTTAGAAGCTTTCTTT	CASRLWGSGEILEAFF
NA	TRBV10-2	NA	TRBJ1-3	TGCGCCAGCAGTGAGTCGGCAGGCTTTGTTGGAAACACCATATATTTT	CASSESAGFVGNTIYF
NA	TRBV7-2	TRBD1	TRBJ2-7	TGTGCCAGCAGCCCGGGACAGGGTAGAGAGCAGTACTTC	CASSPGQGREQYF
NA	TRBV7-9	NA	TRBJ1-5	TGTGCCAGCAGCTTAGGGGTAGGGAGGACTAATCAGCCCCAGCATTTT	CASSLGVGRTNQPQHF
NA	TRBV5-1	TRBD2	TRBJ2-1	TGCGCCAGCAGCTTGGTTCTAGCGGGGTACAATGAGCAGTTCTTC	CASSLVLAGYNEQFF
NA	TRBV28	NA	TRBJ2-7	TGTGCCAGCAACTCGGGGTCCCCCTACGAGCAGTACTTC	CASNSGSPYEQYF
NA	TRBV10-1	TRBD2	TRBJ2-2	TGCGCCAGCAGGGGACTAGCGGGGGGGCCGGGCACCGGGGAGCTGTTTTTT	CASRGLAGGPGTGELFF
NA	TRBV6-5	TRBD1	TRBJ2-4	TGTGCCAGCAGTTACGGCCTGGGACAGGGGGCGAGCATTCAGTACTTC	CASSYGLGQGASIQYF
NA	TRBV7-2	TRBD1	TRBJ2-5	TGTGCCAGCATACGCCGGACAGGGGGGGCAGAGACCCAGTACTTC	CASIRRTGGAETQYF
NA	TRBV6-5	NA	TRBJ1-2	TGTGCCAGCAGTTACCAGGGATCGGGTGGCTACACCTTC	CASSYQGSGGYTF
NA	TRBV19	NA	TRBJ2-1	TGTGCCAGTAGTATAGCGGGAGTCGAGCAGTTCTTC	CASSIAGVEQFF
NA	TRBV6-6	TRBD1	TRBJ1-1	TGTGCCAGCAGCCCCCGGACAGGGGCGCTGAACACTGAAGCTTTCTTT	CASSPRTGALNTEAFF
NA	TRBV2	NA	TRBJ2-3	TGTGCCAGCAGGGGGGGTAGGCGTAGCACAGATACGCAGTATTTT	CASRGGRRSTDTQYF
NA	TRBV2	TRBD2	TRBJ2-4	TGTGCCAGCAGTGCGGGACTAGCGCGAAAAAACATTCAGTACTTC	CASSAGLARKNIQYF
NA	TRBV9	NA	TRBJ2-3	TGTGCCAGCAGCGTAGGGCTAGCCACGCACACAGATACGCAGTATTTT	CASSVGLATHTDTQYF
NA	TRBV7-2	NA	TRBJ2-3	TGTGCCAGCAGCTTGCCGTTTGGTCAGGACTACACAGATACGCAGTATTTT	CASSLPFGQDYTDTQYF
NA	TRBV5-6	TRBD1	TRBJ1-4	TGTGCCAGCAGCTTGGGACAGGGGGTTGCAACTAATGAAAAACTGTTTTTT	CASSLGQGVATNEKLFF
NA	TRBV4-1	TRBD1	TRBJ2-7	TGCGCCAGCAGCCAAGGACAGGGGGCCTACGAGCAGTACTTC	CASSQGQGAYEQYF
NA	TRBV13	NA	TRBJ1-1	TGTGCCAGCAGCTTAGGGTCAGGCAGTATGAACACTGAAGCTTTCTTT	CASSLGSGSMNTEAFF
NA	TRBV5-1	TRBD1	TRBJ2-5	TGCGCCAGCAGCCTCGGGACAGGGAAAGAGACCCAGTACTTC	CASSLGTGKETQYF
once	TRBV9	NA	TRBJ2-6	TGTGCCAGCAGCGTCGGGTCGTACTCTGGGGCCAACGTCCTGACTTTC	CASSVGSYSGANVLTF
NA	TRBV4-1	NA	TRBJ1-2	TGCGCCAGCAGCCTGGCTGACAGCTTGAACTATGGCTACACCTTC	CASSLADSLNYGYTF
NA	TRBV7-2	TRBD1	TRBJ2-7	TGTGCCAGCAGCTTGACAGGGGGAGTTCTCGACGAGCAGTACTTC	CASSLTGGVLDEQYF
NA	TRBV7-7	NA	TRBJ2-2	TGTGCTAGCAGTCCCCCGGGATTCGGCGGGGAGCTGTTTTTT	CASSPPGFGGELFF
NA	TRBV11-2	TRBD2	TRBJ2-3	TGTGCCAGCAGCTCGACCGGGGTAGCGGGGGGGGATACGCAGTATTTT	CASSSTGVAGGDTQYF
NA	TRBV25-1	NA	TRBJ2-7	TGTGCCAGCAGTGAATTGGGAACAGGGAACTCCTACGAGCAGTACTTC	CASSELGTGNSYEQYF